The rows below give T cell receptor beta chains drawn from one sample of a study of cytomegalovirus exposure and HLA in healthy donors. The protocol was immunoSEQ multiplex PCR, while the TCRdb copy is restricted to in-frame clones and leaves out a portion. The sample carries around 190,000 clones, over 70% recorded once. The sample was PBMCs. All receptors derive from a woman in her 30s in good health and CMV-seropositive. Both conserved end residues are trimmed from each CDR3. Rows may omit the clone size; those that give it use once, few, many or a size class.

V gene,clone size,CDR3 protein
TRBV10-3,.,AISEPGTRETQY
TRBV6-4,few,ASSDSPEGKPQH
TRBV10-3,.,ATEGQGARSYT
TRBV7-6,few,ASSRGSASSYEQY
TRBV4-1,.,ASSQQGVLSSNQPQH
TRBV10-1,.,ASSESGRYGYT
TRBV2,.,ASSGYEQY
TRBV28,.,ASSISGRVETQY
TRBV19,.,ASSTFLGTGGTSPLH
TRBV4-1,.,ASSQDQGYEQY
TRBV7-9,few,ASSLGTGSGNEKLF
TRBV5-4,.,ASSSITSVPYEQY
TRBV9,.,ASSVDRVQETQY
TRBV11-2,few,ASSQNRAGANVLT
TRBV11-3,.,ASSLQGGETQY
TRBV7-9,.,ASSPGEQGGETQY
TRBV27,.,ASTPTPGLAGRTGANVLT
TRBV7-9,.,ASSKRTSGNQETQY
TRBV6-5,.,ASSSGGDQPQH
TRBV19,few,ATVDRREGHQF
TRBV5-1,.,ASSLPGLAANTGELF
TRBV28,.,ASSLLGVKMVEQF
TRBV19,.,ASSIGTGGELF
TRBV19,.,ASSIDLGLAQETQY
TRBV6-1,once,ASSTGSGSSYEQY
TRBV5-6,.,ASSLRTSGIEQF
TRBV7-2,.,ASRRLAGGSDTQY
TRBV18,.,ASSPSISTGGNQPQH
TRBV27,few,ASSEAPGSGAYEQY
TRBV5-4,.,ASSLVGWGHYGYT
TRBV6-6,.,ASGDPRDRPYGYT
TRBV4-1,.,ASSQEDFHPEQY
TRBV27,few,ASSPDKGKGLF
TRBV7-9,few,ASSLVAGGETQY
TRBV4-1,.,ASSQEGGAAGEWETQY
TRBV7-2,.,ASSLTGGLTYETQY
TRBV4-1,.,ASSQGGGRGKKTQY
TRBV27,.,ASSLTGGYEQY
TRBV7-9,.,ASSLERGSPLH
TRBV27,.,ASMLRGRRGTGELF
TRBV13,.,ASSDRAIGREQY
TRBV7-9,.,ASSVPRGEQY
TRBV28,few,ASSQLLNYRDKPKKQY
TRBV6-5,.,ASSYGGPGNTIY
TRBV7-2,.,ASSSGSGQGAYEQY
TRBV9,.,ASSANKEQGAGYGYT
TRBV28,few,ASSSLAGGTYEQY
TRBV13,.,ASSFWTGGKNEQF
TRBV18,.,ASSPETGLAGAGRKF